The source of this T cell receptor (beta chain) is a study of blood T cell repertoires in COVID-19. Overall study: COVID-19 samples collected from the United States, Italy and Spain covered acute and convalescent phases. The analysed material was cDNA or gDNA that came from T cells, B-cell-depleted T cells, or PBMCs.

Under the authors' procedure: Estimated nucleated cell counts came from reference gene primer amplification. TCRdb's copy holds only in-frame clones and misses some; the assay was immunoSEQ multiplex PCR. For V, J and clone size, that table is used; D and trimming come from the DNA. The data hold about 150,000 clones, with about 80% observed a single time. CDR1 and CDR2 (germline): SGHKS, YYEKEE (reference sequence). V was shortened by 2 bases and J by 4 bases, with 10 bases between the two germline ends. This CDR3 is 15 amino acids long. This sequence originates from an older woman with acute or convalescent COVID-19. The sequencing input was peripheral blood. The V and J genes are TRBV5-5 and TRBJ1-6, with D tentatively TRBD1 (6 bases). The CDR3 DNA reads as TGTGCCAGCAGCTTTGGGGGGGCGTATAATTCACCCCTCCACTTT. The encoded protein is CASSFGGAYNSPLHF. The whole variable domain, filled in from reference TRBV5-5 and TRBJ1-6, reads DAGVTQSPTHLIKTRGQQVTLRCSPISGHKSVSWYQQVLGQGPQFIFQYYEKEERGRGNFPDRFSARQFPNYSSELNVNALLLGDSALYLCASSFGGAYNSPLHFGNGTRLTVT.